The source of this T cell receptor beta chain is a study of blood T cell repertoires in COVID-19. The germline V gene encodes CDR1 SGHKS and CDR2 YYEKEE (reference sequence). The length of the CDR3 is 15 residues. The V end lost 4 bases, the J end lost 0 bases, and 11 bases lay between the germline ends. Sequencing used immunoSEQ multiplex PCR; TCRdb keeps in-frame clones, though not all of them. The repertoire has some 110,000 clones, about 90% of them found once; the top ten carry around 2%. While infection was still active, Seattle patients were enrolled and then followed longitudinally. Sequences were obtained from peripheral blood. The sequence was obtained from a man in his forties or fifties with COVID-19, enrolled during active disease. The chain links TRBV5-5 to TRBJ1-3; possibly TRBD1 for D (5 bases). CDR3 nucleotides: TGTGCCAGCAGCCCTATTGACAGCTCTGGAAACACCATATATTTT. This encodes CASSPIDSSGNTIYF.